Following are 13 T cell receptor beta chains from one sample sequenced in a study of blood T cell repertoires in COVID-19. TCRdb keeps only in-frame clones here, not all; method: immunoSEQ multiplex PCR. The sample consists of roughly 200,000 clones, approximately 91% of them appearing once. The sequenced sample was peripheral blood. The receptors shown here come from a man between 35 and 55 years old with acute or convalescent COVID-19.

The V call is TRBV19, the J call TRBJ1-3; D is possibly TRBD1 (5 bases). Deletions cut 5 bases from V and 2 bases from J, with 7 bases between. CDR3 length: 13 amino acids. CDR1 and CDR2 from the germline V gene are LNHDA and SQIVND (reference sequence). The CDR3 reads CASSQGPGNTIYF. For the CDR3, the DNA is TGTGCCAGTAGTCAGGGTCCTGGAAACACCATATATTTT.

The rearrangement joins TRBV2 to TRBJ2-3; D remains ambiguous. The CDR3 totals 15 residues. Germline assignment: CDR1 SNHLY and CDR2 FYNNEI. Between the trimmed V and J ends, which lost 2 bases and 1 base, there was a span of 10 bases. CDR3 amino acids: CASSEYPRGTDTQYF. CDR3 nucleotide sequence: TGTGCCAGCAGTGAATACCCCCGGGGCACAGATACGCAGTATTTT.

This sequence joins TRBV20-1 and TRBJ1-1; D call uncertain. The CDR3 consists of 9 residues. Germline V gene lookup returns CDR1 DFQATT and CDR2 SNEGSKA (reference sequence). The V end was cut by 8 bases, the J end by 2 bases, with 3 bases between. The CDR3 loop is CSPNTEAFF. CDR3 nucleotide sequence: TGCAGTCCTAACACTGAAGCTTTCTTT.

V gene TRBV7-2 combines with J gene TRBJ2-2; D is unresolved. The CDR3 length is 15 residues. Germline CDR1 SGHTA, CDR2 FQGNSA. With 5 bases removed from V and 1 base from J, the gap between germline ends came to 11 bases. The CDR3 loop is CASSRKRQNTGELFF. The CDR3 DNA reads as TGTGCCAGCAGCCGCAAGAGGCAGAACACCGGGGAGCTGTTTTTT.

Only a few counts were recorded for this clone. This chain joins TRBV6-6 and TRBJ2-7; weak D call: TRBD1 (6 bases). The germline CDR1 and CDR2 sequences are MNHNY and SVGAGI (reference sequence). V was shortened by 3 bases and J by 4 bases, with 7 bases between the two germline ends. The CDR3 covers 12 residues. CDR3 in amino acids: CASSYTGYEQYF. The CDR3 DNA follows: TGTGCCAGCAGTTATACAGGGTACGAGCAGTACTTC.

This rearrangement joins TRBV29-1 to TRBJ2-3; TRBD1 aligns across 9 bases. CDR1 and CDR2 (germline): SQVTM, ANQGSEA. The CDR3 is 14 amino acids. The V gene end was trimmed by 6 bases and the J gene end by 1 base; junction bases not matched to a gene: 5. For the CDR3, the DNA is TGCAGCGTCCGGACAGGGGCGGGCACAGATACGCAGTATTTT. Amino acids: CSVRTGAGTDTQYF.

This clone was observed once. The chain is built from TRBV28 and TRBJ2-7; 7 positions agree with TRBD1. From germline, CDR1 is MDHEN and CDR2 SYDVKM. V lost 3 bases to trimming and J lost 2 bases; unmatched junction nucleotides: 7. The CDR3 has 15 amino acids. The CDR3 reads CASSFPGTATYEQYF. CDR3 nucleotide sequence: TGTGCCAGCAGTTTCCCCGGGACAGCGACCTACGAGCAGTACTTC.

This chain links TRBV6-6 with TRBJ1-2; 7 nucleotides align to TRBD1. After removal of 6 bases from V and 3 bases from J, the junction contained 4 bases not matched to a gene. The germline CDR1 and CDR2 sequences are MNHNY and SVGAGI (reference sequence). The CDR3 is 13 amino acids. The CDR3 DNA reads as TGTGCCAGCAGGGATACAGGGGACTATGGCTACACCTTC. Translation: CASRDTGDYGYTF.

The rearrangement links TRBV2 to TRBJ1-2; 9 bases map to TRBD1. This CDR3 contains 13 residues. Germline V gene sequence: CDR1 SNHLY, CDR2 FYNNEI. V was clipped by 11 bases and J by 8 bases; unmatched bases: 12. The CDR3 loop is CALRGTGRGGYTF. The DNA for the CDR3 is TGTGCCTTACGCGGGACAGGGCGTGGCGGCTACACCTTC.

The chain carries TRBV5-6 and TRBJ1-1, with D unclear. This CDR3 contains 14 residues. Germline CDR1 SGHDT, CDR2 YYEEEE. Trimming took 2 bases from V and 2 from J, leaving 10 bases between them. The chain's CDR3 is CASSLRQANTEAFF. The CDR3 DNA sequence: TGTGCCAGCAGCTTACGCCAGGCCAACACTGAAGCTTTCTTT.

V usage is TRBV6-1 and J usage is TRBJ2-1, with TRBD1 identical over 12 bases. CDR1 MNHNS and CDR2 SASEGT come from the germline V gene. The CDR3 is 17 amino acids. Trimming at V came to 6 bases and at J to 5 bases, leaving 11 bases not matched to a gene. CDR3: CASREYRGQGAHNEQFF. The DNA of the CDR3 is TGTGCCAGCAGAGAATACCGGGGACAGGGGGCGCACAATGAGCAGTTCTTC.

V and J are TRBV5-6 and TRBJ2-3; 11 bases align to TRBD2. The ends lost 4 bases at V and 0 bases at J; junction bases unmatched: 4. CDR1 and CDR2 from the germline V gene are SGHDT and YYEEEE. The CDR3 runs 16 residues. The CDR3: CASSPGLAVSTDTQYF. The CDR3, as DNA: TGTGCCAGCAGCCCGGGACTAGCGGTGAGCACAGATACGCAGTATTTT.

V and J are TRBV5-4 and TRBJ1-3, with D unresolved. The CDR3 sequence is 14 residues long. Germline loops: CDR1 SGHNT, CDR2 YYREEE (reference sequence). V was pared by 2 bases and J by 0 bases, with 6 bases between. The CDR3 sequence: CASSFGPSGNTIYF. CDR3 in DNA: TGTGCCAGCAGCTTTGGGCCCTCTGGAAACACCATATATTTT.